This T cell receptor (beta chain) was sequenced in a study of T cells after yellow fever vaccination. Only a few counts were recorded for this clonotype. TCRdb called the 5' RACE reads again in MiXCR, with one record for every CDR3 protein. The sample lists 300,000 or so distinct CDR3 sequences; over 10% were seen once. Germline CDR1 SGHRS, CDR2 YFSETQ. V gave up 5 bases and J gave up 3 bases; unmatched junction bases: 5. The CDR3 totals 15 residues. This receptor was identified in a man aged 30 to 39 who received the YFV17D yellow fever vaccine. Specimen: CD4+ T cells sorted from PBMCs, collected 45 days after the yellow fever booster vaccination. V gene TRBV5-1 combines with J gene TRBJ2-3; TRBD2 agrees at 11 bases. The DNA for the CDR3 is TGCGCCAGCAGAGCCGGGACTAGCGGAACAGATACGCAGTATTTT. Its translation: CASRAGTSGTDTQYF.